Below, one TCR beta chain is given with its context. Its antigen is unidentified. Buffy coats from healthy blood donors served as controls. This sample was taken from a study of STAT5B mutations in CD4+ large granular lymphocyte leukemia. General study findings and limits: Without putative leukemic clones, patient CD4-sorted repertoires remained more clonal than healthy CD4+ repertoires.

Sequenced by immunoSEQ multiplex PCR; TCRdb stores in-frame clones only, minus some. This table has about 30,000 clones, nearly 90% appearing once. The sequenced material came from CD4+ T cells from blood buffy coats. The sequence was collected from a human donor in good health.

The CDR3 DNA sequence: TGCAGCGTTCTGGTTGGAAACACCATATATTTT. Translated, it gives CSVLVGNTIYF. V gene TRBV29-1 combines with J gene TRBJ1-3; D unresolved. The germline gives CDR1 SQVTM, CDR2 ANQGSEA. Trimming cost V 5 bases and J 3 bases, with 5 bases left between them. This CDR3 region has 11 residues. Full variable domain (remainder filled in from reference TRBV29-1 and TRBJ1-3): SAVISQKPSRDICQRGTSLTIQCQVDSQVTMMFWYRQQPGQSLTLIATANQGSEATYESGFVIDKFPISRPNLTFSTLTVSNMSPEDSSIYLCSVLVGNTIYFGEGSWLTVV.